This T cell receptor (beta chain) was recorded in a study of T cells after yellow fever vaccination. This clonotype has a handful of counts. From the 5' RACE reads, TCRdb called clonotypes with MiXCR, one entry per CDR3 protein. The sample holds almost 600,000 distinct CDR3 sequences, approximately 13% seen once. After removal of 2 bases from V and 0 bases from J, the junction contained 3 bases not matched to a gene. Germline V gene lookup returns CDR1 SGDLS and CDR2 YYNGEE. This CDR3 comprises 17 residues. The receptor comes from a man aged 30-40 years who received the YFV17D yellow fever vaccine. The source material was PBMCs, sampled on the day of the yellow fever booster vaccination. The chain has TRBV9 and TRBJ2-2; 11 bases align to TRBD2. CDR3 DNA: TGTGCCAGCAGCGTTCTAGCGGGAGGTTCGAACACCGGGGAGCTGTTTTTT. Encoded protein: CASSVLAGGSNTGELFF.